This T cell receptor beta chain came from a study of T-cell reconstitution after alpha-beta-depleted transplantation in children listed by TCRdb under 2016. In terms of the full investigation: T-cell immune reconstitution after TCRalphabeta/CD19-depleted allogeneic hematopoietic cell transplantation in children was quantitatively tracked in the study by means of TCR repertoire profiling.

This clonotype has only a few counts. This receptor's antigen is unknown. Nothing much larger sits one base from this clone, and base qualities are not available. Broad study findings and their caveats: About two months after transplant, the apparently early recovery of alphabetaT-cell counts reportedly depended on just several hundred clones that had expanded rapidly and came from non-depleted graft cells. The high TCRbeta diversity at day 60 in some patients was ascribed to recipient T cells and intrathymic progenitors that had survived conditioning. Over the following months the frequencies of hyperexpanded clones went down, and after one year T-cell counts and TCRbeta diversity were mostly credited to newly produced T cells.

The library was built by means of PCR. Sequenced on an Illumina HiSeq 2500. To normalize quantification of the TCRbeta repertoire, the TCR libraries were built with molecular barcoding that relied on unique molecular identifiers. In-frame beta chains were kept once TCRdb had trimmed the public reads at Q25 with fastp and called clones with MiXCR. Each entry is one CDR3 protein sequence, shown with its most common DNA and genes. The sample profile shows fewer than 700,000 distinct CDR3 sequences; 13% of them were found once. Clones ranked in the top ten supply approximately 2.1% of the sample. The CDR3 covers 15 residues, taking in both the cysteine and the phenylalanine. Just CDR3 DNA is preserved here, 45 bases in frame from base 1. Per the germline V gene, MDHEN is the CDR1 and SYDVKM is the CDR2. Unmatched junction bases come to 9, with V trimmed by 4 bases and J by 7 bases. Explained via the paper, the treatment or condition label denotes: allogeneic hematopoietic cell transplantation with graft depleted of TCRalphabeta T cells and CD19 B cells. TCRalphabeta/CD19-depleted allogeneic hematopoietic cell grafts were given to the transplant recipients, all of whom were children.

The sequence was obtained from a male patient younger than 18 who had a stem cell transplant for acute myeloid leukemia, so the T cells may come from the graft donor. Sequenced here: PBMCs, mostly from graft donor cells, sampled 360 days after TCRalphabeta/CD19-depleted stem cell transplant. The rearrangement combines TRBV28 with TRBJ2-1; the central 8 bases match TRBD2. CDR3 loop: CASSSPGLGLNEQFF. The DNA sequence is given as TGTGCCAGCAGTTCACCGGGACTAGGATTGAATGAGCAGTTCTTC.